A single sample gave rise to the 12 T cell receptor beta chains below, sequenced in a study of blood T cell repertoires in COVID-19. TCRdb keeps only in-frame clones here, not all; method: immunoSEQ multiplex PCR. The table shows 200,000 to 250,000 clones, with 70% to 90% occurring only once. The sample taken for sequencing was peripheral blood. The receptors derive from a man between 60 and 70 years old with acute or convalescent COVID-19.

The V call is TRBV9, the J call TRBJ1-1; the match to TRBD1 covers 9 bases. The CDR3 has 15 amino acids. V trimming: 4 bases; J trimming: 4 bases; junction bases outside the gene matches: 8. Germline CDR1 and CDR2: SGDLS and YYNGEE. CDR3 bases: TGTGCCAGCAGCCCGTCACAGGGGGCGCGCACTGAAGCTTTCTTT. Its translation: CASSPSQGARTEAFF.

The CDR3 DNA reads TGTGCCAGCAGCGCTCAAGGGACAGGGCGCATGAACACTGAAGCTTTCTTT. This translates into CASSAQGTGRMNTEAFF. The chain carries TRBV3-1 (or the pseudogene TRBV3-2) and TRBJ1-1; 9 bases align to TRBD1. CDR3 length equals 17 residues. The junction had 10 bases not matched to a gene; V was cut back by 5 bases and J by 0 bases. CDR1 and CDR2 from the germline V gene are LGHDT and YNNKEL (reference sequence).

With regard to this clone: Within the sample, other DNA sequences also encode this same CDR3. V and J are TRBV7-2 and TRBJ1-5; 7 nucleotides agree with TRBD1. CDR3 size: 14 residues. Looked up from germline, CDR1 is SGHTA and CDR2 is FQGNSA. V shed 5 bases, J shed 2 bases, and the junction held 3 bases outside the gene matches. The CDR3 here is CASSLTGGNQPQHF. The CDR3 DNA reads as TGTGCCAGCAGCCTTACAGGGGGCAATCAGCCCCAGCATTTT.

The V gene is TRBV19, the J gene TRBJ1-3; TRBD1 matches 7 bases. The CDR3 consists of 14 residues. The V and J ends lost 3 bases and 3 bases, in that order; junction bases with no gene match: 2. Germline V lookup: CDR1 LNHDA, CDR2 SQIVND (reference sequence). The CDR3 loop is CASSIDRVGNTIYF. The CDR3, as DNA: TGTGCCAGTAGTATTGACAGGGTTGGAAACACCATATATTTT.

This clone was recorded once. The rearrangement uses TRBV5-4 and TRBJ2-5; D might be TRBD1 (7 bases). Trimming shortened V by 3 bases and J by 2 bases, and 14 bases separated the two germline ends. In germline, CDR1 is SGHNT, CDR2 YYREEE (reference sequence). CDR3 size: 15 residues. The CDR3, as DNA: TGTGCCAGCAGCTCTCAGGGGGGATTACAAGAGACCCAGTACTTC. It specifies CASSSQGGLQETQYF. Based on the CDR3 plus reference TRBV5-4 and TRBJ2-5, the full variable domain is ETGVTQSPTHLIKTRGQQVTLRCSSQSGHNTVSWYQQALGQGPQFIFQYYREEENGRGNFPPRFSGLQFPNYSSELNVNALELDDSALYLCASSSQGGLQETQYFGPGTRLLVL.

The genes are TRBV6-5 and TRBJ1-1, with 8 bases lining up with TRBD1. V dropped 0 bases and J dropped 7; count of bases not matched to a gene: 7. The CDR3 length is 15 residues. Germline assignment: CDR1 MNHEY and CDR2 SVGAGI. CDR3 amino acids: CASSYSETGVREAFF. The CDR3 bases are TGTGCCAGCAGTTACTCTGAGACAGGGGTCCGTGAAGCTTTCTTT.

This rearrangement joins TRBV6-1 to TRBJ1-5, with D unresolved. Between the trimmed V and J ends, which lost 0 bases and 0 bases, there was a span of 9 bases. Germline V lookup: CDR1 MNHNS, CDR2 SASEGT. The CDR3 spans 16 residues. CDR3 in DNA: TGTGCCAGCAGTGAAGCGTCGGTGAATAGCAATCAGCCCCAGCATTTT. Translation: CASSEASVNSNQPQHF.

The chain employs TRBV11-2 and TRBJ1-5, with D possibly matching TRBD1 (5 bases). CDR3 size: 17 residues. In germline, CDR1 is SGHAT, CDR2 FQNNGV. Trimming took 5 bases from V and 3 from J, leaving 20 bases between them. CDR3 in amino acids: CASSPKPRTLPNQPQHF. Here the CDR3 DNA reads TGTGCCAGCAGCCCCAAGCCCCGGACACTACCCAATCAGCCCCAGCATTTT.

V gene TRBV18 combines with J gene TRBJ2-7, with D uncertain. The CDR3 is made up of 13 amino acids. Trimming shortened V by 6 bases and J by 7 bases, and 16 bases separated the two germline ends. Germline V gene data show CDR1 as KGHSH and CDR2 as LQKENI. Here the CDR3 DNA reads TGTGCCAGCTCGCTCGGCTCATACGGGGAGCAGTACTTC. Its protein is CASSLGSYGEQYF.

The V call is TRBV6-5, the J call TRBJ2-1; 10 positions agree with TRBD2. This CDR3 has 16 amino acids. V shed 2 bases, J shed 6 bases, and the junction held 7 bases outside the gene matches. Germline CDR1 and CDR2: MNHEY and SVGAGI. As DNA, the CDR3 is TGTGCCAGCAGTTACGGGGTAGCGGGGGGCTTCAATGAGCAGTTCTTC. It codes for CASSYGVAGGFNEQFF.

This clone was detected once. V gene TRBV2 combines with J gene TRBJ1-2, with 10 bases lining up with TRBD1. Per the germline V gene, CDR1 is SNHLY and CDR2 is FYNNEI. The CDR3 is 13 residues long. Trimming cost V 6 bases and J 10 bases; bases outside gene matches: 8. CDR3 protein: CASRGDRGSDYTF. The DNA for the CDR3 is TGTGCCAGCAGAGGGGACAGGGGATCGGACTACACCTTC.

The chain joins TRBV28 to TRBJ2-5, with D maybe TRBD2 (6 bases). This CDR3 contains 13 residues. V was cut by 6 bases and J by 2 bases, with 10 bases left in between. Germline lookup yields CDR1 MDHEN and CDR2 SYDVKM. The CDR3 loop reads CASRRTIQETQYF. As DNA, the CDR3 is TGTGCCAGCAGGAGGACTATACAAGAGACCCAGTACTTC.